This T cell receptor beta chain appears in the sequencing data of a study of regulatory T cells in long-lasting Graves disease. CDR3 length: 14 amino acids. From germline, CDR1 is MNHEY and CDR2 SVGAGI. With 2 bases removed from V and 1 base from J, the gap between germline ends came to 9 bases. Regarding time point: persistent/refractory GD, antithyroid drugs over 5 years with positive TRAb. Construction of the TCR library relied on RNA isolated from PBMCs. Patients hailed from an endocrinology department in Xi'an, China. This clonotype was seen repeatedly, ten times or more. HTBI primers from iRepertoire and Arm-PCR of CDR3 regions yielded the TCR beta libraries. Original methodology: In the combined samples, under 80 TRBV and 14 to 15 TRBJ segments were identified. In TCRdb, the multiplex PCR reads were re-called with MiXCR into one record per CDR3 protein. The V and J calls follow TCRdb's processing rather than the paper's. Of about 470,000 distinct CDR3 sequences detected, about a fifth appear once; the ten largest clones hold about 6.6%.

The sequencing used peripheral blood mononuclear cells (PBMCs), collected when the disease was refractory, from a patient treated with antithyroid drugs. The chain combines TRBV6-5 with TRBJ2-7; D call uncertain. This TCR was sampled from a female donor with Graves disease. This chain's CDR3 is CASSYTARSYEQYF. CDR3 nucleotides: TGTGCCAGCAGTTACACGGCGAGATCCTACGAGCAGTACTTC.